Below, one TCR beta chain is given with its context. The antigen remains unidentified. The time point is: baseline pretreatment blood. Indicated treatment: 15 Gy SBRT to primary tumor, nephrectomy 4 weeks later. The patient's renal cell carcinoma had clear cell pathology. This sample was taken from a study of radiation and T cells in renal cell carcinoma. Regarding the study as a whole: In blood, top tumor clones expanded by 2 weeks, shrinking by 4. Without pretreatment biopsies, baseline tumor clonotype presence was undetermined.

TCRdb's table, derived via immunoSEQ multiplex PCR, lists solely in-frame clones and lacks some. The data contain roughly 150,000 clones, 88% of them seen just once; the ten biggest clones take up roughly 4.1%. The germline V gene has CDR1 MNHNS and CDR2 SASEGT. The trim removed 6 bases at V and 0 bases at J, leaving 4 bases unmatched. CDR3 length: 14 amino acids. The specimen comprised blood, sampled from a patient whose treatment included radiotherapy and nephrectomy. The chain links TRBV6-1 to TRBJ2-7; TRBD1 matches at 8 bases. The TCR comes from a woman in her 70s with renal cell carcinoma. CDR3 loop: CASSTGTGSYEQYF. The CDR3 DNA reads TGTGCCAGCAGCACCGGGACAGGCTCCTACGAGCAGTACTTC.